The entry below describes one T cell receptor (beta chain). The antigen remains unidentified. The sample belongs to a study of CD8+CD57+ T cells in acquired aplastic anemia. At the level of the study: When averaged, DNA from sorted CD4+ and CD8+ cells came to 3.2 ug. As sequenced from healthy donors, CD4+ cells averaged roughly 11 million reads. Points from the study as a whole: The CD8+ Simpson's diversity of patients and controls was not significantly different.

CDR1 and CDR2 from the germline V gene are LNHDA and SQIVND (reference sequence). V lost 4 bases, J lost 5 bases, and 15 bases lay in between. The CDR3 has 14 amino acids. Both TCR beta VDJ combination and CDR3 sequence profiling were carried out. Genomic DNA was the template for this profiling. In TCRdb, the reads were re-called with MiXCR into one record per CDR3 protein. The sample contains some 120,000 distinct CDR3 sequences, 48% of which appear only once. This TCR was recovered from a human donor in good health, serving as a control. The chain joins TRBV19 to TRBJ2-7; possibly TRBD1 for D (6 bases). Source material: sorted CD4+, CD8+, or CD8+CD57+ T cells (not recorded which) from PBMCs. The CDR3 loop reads CASSTSQGANEQYF. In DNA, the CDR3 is TGTGCCAGTAGTACCTCACAGGGCGCGAACGAGCAGTACTTC.